The present T cell receptor beta chain was sequenced within a study of T cell clones after liver transplantation. As for the study in general: Tolerant meant at least one year fully off immunosuppression without liver enzymes above twice normal. Draws occurred before transplant, before withdrawal, and after complete or failed withdrawal.

Measured with immunoSEQ multiplex PCR; TCRdb has only the in-frame clones, and not every one. Of around 97,000 clones listed, about 80% are singletons. Germline V gene sequence: CDR1 SGHTA, CDR2 FQGTGA. Deletions cut 0 bases from V and 1 base from J, with 9 bases between. The CDR3 extends over 15 amino acids. The sequence came from a human patient who received a liver transplant. The T cells may partly be graft donor cells. This specimen consisted of CD4+ T cells from blood, obtained around 44 months after liver transplant. The chain carries TRBV7-3 and TRBJ1-2, with D unresolved. CDR3 DNA sequence: TGTGCCAGCAGCTTAACTGGGAAGAATAACTATGGCTACACCTTC. Protein product: CASSLTGKNNYGYTF.